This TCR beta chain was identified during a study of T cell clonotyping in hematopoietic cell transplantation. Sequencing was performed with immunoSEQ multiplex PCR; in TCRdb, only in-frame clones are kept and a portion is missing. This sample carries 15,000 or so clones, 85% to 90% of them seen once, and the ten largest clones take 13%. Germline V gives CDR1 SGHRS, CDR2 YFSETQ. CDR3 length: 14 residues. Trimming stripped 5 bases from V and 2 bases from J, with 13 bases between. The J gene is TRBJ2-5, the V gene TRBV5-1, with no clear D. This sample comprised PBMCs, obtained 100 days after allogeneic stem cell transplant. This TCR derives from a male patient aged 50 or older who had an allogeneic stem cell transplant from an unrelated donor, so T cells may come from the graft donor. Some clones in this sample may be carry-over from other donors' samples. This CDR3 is CASSPRGTQETQYF. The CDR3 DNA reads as TGCGCCAGCAGTCCTCGTGGTACACAAGAGACCCAGTACTTC.